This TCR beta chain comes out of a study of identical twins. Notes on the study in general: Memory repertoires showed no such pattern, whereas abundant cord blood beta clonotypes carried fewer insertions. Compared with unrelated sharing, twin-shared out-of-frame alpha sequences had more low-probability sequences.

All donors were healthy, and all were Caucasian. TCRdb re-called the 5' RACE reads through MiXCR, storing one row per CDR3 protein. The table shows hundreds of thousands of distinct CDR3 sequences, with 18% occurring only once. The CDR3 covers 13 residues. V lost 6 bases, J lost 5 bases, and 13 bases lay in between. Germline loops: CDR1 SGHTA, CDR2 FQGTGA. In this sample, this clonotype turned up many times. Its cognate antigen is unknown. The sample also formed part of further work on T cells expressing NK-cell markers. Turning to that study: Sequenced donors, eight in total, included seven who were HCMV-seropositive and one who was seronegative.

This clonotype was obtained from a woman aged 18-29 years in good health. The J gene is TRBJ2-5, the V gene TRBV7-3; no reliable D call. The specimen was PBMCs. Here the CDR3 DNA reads TGTGCCAGCAGTCAAATGGTGGGGGAGACCCAGTACTTC. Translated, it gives CASSQMVGETQYF. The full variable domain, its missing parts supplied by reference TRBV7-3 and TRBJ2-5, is GAGVSQTPSNKVTEKGKYVELRCDPISGHTALYWYRQSLGQGPEFLIYFQGTGAADDSGLPNDRFFAVRPEGSVSTLKIQRTERGDSAVYLCASSQMVGETQYFGPGTRLLVL.